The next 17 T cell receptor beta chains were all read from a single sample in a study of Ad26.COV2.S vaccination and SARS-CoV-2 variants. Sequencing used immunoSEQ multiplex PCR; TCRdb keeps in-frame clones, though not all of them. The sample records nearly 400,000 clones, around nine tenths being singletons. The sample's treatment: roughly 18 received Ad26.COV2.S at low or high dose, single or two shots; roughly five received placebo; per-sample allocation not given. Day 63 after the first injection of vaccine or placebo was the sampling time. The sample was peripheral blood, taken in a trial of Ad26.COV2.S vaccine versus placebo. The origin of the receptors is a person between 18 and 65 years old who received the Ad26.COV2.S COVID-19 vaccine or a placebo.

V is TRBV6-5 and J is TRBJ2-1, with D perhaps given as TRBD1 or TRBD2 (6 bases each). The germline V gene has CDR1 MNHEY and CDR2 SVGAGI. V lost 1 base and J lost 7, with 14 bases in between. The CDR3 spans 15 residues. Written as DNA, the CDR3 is TGTGCCAGCAGTTACTGGGGGCGGCGGGATAATGAGCAGTTCTTC. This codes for CASSYWGRRDNEQFF.

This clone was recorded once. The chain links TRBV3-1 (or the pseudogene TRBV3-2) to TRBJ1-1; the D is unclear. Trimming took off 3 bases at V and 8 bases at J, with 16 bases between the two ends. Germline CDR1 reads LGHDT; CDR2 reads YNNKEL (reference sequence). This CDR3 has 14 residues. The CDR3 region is CASSHPDGRREAFF. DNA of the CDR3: TGTGCCAGCAGCCATCCGGACGGCCGGCGAGAAGCTTTCTTT.

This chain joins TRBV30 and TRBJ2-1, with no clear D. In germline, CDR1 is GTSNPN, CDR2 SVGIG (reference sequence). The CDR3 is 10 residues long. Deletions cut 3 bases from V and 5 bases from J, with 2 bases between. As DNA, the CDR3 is TGTGCCTGGAGGAACAATGAGCAGTTCTTC. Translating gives CAWRNNEQFF.

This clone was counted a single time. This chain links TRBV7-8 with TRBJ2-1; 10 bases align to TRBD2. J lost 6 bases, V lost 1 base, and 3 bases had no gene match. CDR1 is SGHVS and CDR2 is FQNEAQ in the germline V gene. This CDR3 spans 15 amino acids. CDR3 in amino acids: CASSLVWTSGNEQFF. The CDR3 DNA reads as TGTGCCAGCAGCTTAGTGTGGACTAGCGGCAATGAGCAGTTCTTC.

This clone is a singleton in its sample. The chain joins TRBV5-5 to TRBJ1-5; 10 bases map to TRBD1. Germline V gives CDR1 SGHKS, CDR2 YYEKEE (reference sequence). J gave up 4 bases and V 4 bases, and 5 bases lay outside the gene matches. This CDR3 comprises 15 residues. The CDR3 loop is CASSRGQGINQPQHF. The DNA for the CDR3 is TGTGCCAGCAGCCGGGGACAGGGGATTAATCAGCCCCAGCATTTT. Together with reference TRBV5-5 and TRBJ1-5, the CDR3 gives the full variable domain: DAGVTQSPTHLIKTRGQQVTLRCSPISGHKSVSWYQQVLGQGPQFIFQYYEKEERGRGNFPDRFSARQFPNYSSELNVNALLLGDSALYLCASSRGQGINQPQHFGDGTRLSIL.

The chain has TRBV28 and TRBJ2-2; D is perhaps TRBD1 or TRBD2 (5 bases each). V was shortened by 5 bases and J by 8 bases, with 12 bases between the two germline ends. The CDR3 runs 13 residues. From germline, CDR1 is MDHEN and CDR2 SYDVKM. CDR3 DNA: TGTGCCAGCAGTCCCTCGGGGCGAGGGGAGCTGTTTTTT. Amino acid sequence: CASSPSGRGELFF.

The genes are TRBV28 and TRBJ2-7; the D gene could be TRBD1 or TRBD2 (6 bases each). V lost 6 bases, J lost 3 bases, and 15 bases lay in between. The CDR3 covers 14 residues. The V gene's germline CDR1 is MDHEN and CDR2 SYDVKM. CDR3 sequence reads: CASSSPGALYEQYF. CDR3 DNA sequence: TGTGCCAGCAGCTCTCCGGGGGCCCTCTACGAGCAGTACTTC.

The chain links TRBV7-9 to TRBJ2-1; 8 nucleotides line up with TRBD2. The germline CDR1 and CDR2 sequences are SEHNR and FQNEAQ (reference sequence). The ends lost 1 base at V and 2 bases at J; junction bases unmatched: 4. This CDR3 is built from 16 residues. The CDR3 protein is CASSLVREDTYNEQFF. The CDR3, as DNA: TGTGCCAGCAGCTTAGTGCGGGAGGACACCTACAATGAGCAGTTCTTC.

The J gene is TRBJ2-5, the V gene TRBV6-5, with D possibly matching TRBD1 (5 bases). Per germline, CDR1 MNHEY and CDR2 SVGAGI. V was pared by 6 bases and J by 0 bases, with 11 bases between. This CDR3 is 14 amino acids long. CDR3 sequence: CASSHLGDQETQYF. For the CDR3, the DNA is TGTGCCAGCAGCCACTTAGGGGACCAAGAGACCCAGTACTTC.

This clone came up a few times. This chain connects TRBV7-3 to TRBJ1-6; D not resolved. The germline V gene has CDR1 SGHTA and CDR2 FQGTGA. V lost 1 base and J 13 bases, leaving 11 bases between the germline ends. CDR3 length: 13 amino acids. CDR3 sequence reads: CASSLNWGDPLHF. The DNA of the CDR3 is TGTGCCAGCAGCTTAAACTGGGGAGATCCCCTCCACTTT.

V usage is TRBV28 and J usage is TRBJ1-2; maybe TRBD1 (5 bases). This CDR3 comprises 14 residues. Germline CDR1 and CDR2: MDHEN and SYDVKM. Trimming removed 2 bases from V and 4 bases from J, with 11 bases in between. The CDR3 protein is CASSLAGTPYGYTF. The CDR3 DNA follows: TGTGCCAGCAGTTTAGCCGGGACCCCCTATGGCTACACCTTC.

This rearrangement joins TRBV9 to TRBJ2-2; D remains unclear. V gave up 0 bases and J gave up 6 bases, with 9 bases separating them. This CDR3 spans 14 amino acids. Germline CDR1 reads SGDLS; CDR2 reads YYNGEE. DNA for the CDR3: TGTGCCAGCAGCGTAGGGACCCCACCCGGGGAGCTGTTTTTT. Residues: CASSVGTPPGELFF.

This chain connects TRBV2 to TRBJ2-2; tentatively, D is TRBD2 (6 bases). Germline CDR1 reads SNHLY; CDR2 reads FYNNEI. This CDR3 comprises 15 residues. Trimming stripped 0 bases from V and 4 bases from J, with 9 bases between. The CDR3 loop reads CASSEAAGSTGELFF. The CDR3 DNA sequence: TGTGCCAGCAGTGAAGCGGCGGGATCCACCGGGGAGCTGTTTTTT. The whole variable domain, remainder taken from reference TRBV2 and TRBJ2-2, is EPEVTQTPSHQVTQMGQEVILRCVPISNHLYFYWYRQILGQKVEFLVSFYNNEISEKSEIFDDQFSVERPDGSNFTLKIRSTKLEDSAMYFCASSEAAGSTGELFFGEGSRLTVL.

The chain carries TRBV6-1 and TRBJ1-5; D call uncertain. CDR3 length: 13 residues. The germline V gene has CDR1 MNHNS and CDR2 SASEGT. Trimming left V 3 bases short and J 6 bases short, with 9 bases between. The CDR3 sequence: CASSERETQPQHF. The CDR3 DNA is TGTGCCAGCAGTGAGCGAGAAACTCAGCCCCAGCATTTT.

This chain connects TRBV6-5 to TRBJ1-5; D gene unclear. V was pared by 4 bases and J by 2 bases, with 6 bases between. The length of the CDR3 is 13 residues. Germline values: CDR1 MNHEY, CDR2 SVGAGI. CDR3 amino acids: CASSSRGNQPQHF. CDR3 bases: TGTGCCAGCAGTTCGCGGGGCAATCAGCCCCAGCATTTT.

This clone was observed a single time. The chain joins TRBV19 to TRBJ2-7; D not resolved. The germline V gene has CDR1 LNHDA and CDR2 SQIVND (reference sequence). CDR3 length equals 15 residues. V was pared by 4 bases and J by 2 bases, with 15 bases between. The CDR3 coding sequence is TGTGCCAGTAGTACTTACAGCATCTCTACCTACGAGCAGTACTTC. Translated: CASSTYSISTYEQYF.

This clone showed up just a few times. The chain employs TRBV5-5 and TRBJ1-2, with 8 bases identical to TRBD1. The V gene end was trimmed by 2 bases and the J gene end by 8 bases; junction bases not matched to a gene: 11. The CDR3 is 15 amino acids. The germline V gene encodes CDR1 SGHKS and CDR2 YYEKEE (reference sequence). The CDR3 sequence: CASSFGTGPAGGYTF. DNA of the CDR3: TGTGCCAGCAGCTTTGGGACAGGTCCGGCAGGAGGCTACACCTTC.